A single sample is the source of the 15 T cell receptor beta chains below, sequenced in a study of PD-1 blockade in classical Hodgkin lymphoma. Generated by immunoSEQ multiplex PCR, the TCRdb table keeps only in-frame clones and is missing some. Of 19,000 or so clones in the sample, around 85% were seen once. Specified time point: cycle 4 day 1 (C4D1), after more than five weeks of nivolumab. Exposure to brentuximab vedotin varied, and each patient had relapsed following autologous stem cell transplantation. Material: peripheral blood mononuclear cells (PBMCs), obtained before the fourth cycle of nivolumab. The receptors here all came from a human donor with classical Hodgkin lymphoma.

By sample fraction, this clone is medium-sized. The genes are TRBV7-8 and TRBJ2-2; 8 bases map to TRBD2. CDR1 is SGHVS and CDR2 is FQNEAQ in the germline V gene. V was pared by 5 bases and J by 2 bases, with 10 bases of the junction left unmatched. The CDR3 spans 17 residues. In DNA, the CDR3 is TGTGCCAGCAGCAATCCCCGGGAGGGGGATAACACCGGGGAGCTGTTTTTT. As protein: CASSNPREGDNTGELFF.

This clone appeared a few times. The CDR3 DNA is TGTGCCAGTAGTATGTGGGACAGTTCCTACGAGCAGTACTTC. This translates into CASSMWDSSYEQYF. The J gene is TRBJ2-7, the V gene TRBV19; the match to TRBD1 covers 7 bases. This CDR3 has 14 amino acids. CDR1 LNHDA and CDR2 SQIVND come from the germline V gene (reference sequence). The V gene end was trimmed by 3 bases and the J gene end by 1 base; junction bases not matched to a gene: 3.

This chain joins TRBV4-3 and TRBJ2-1; no firm D call. V shed 4 bases and J shed 2 bases, with 15 bases lying between them. The CDR3 contains 16 residues. From germline, CDR1 is LGHNA and CDR2 YSLEER. CDR3 in DNA: TGCGCCAGCAGCCGGTCGACACTGACCACCTACAATGAGCAGTTCTTC. As protein: CASSRSTLTTYNEQFF.

The chain couples TRBV5-1 to TRBJ2-7, with D possibly TRBD1 on 5 matching bases. CDR3 length: 16 amino acids. V lost 0 bases to trimming and J lost 4 bases, with 17 bases between them. CDR1 SGHRS and CDR2 YFSETQ come from the germline V gene. Here the CDR3 reads CASSLGGAGSVYEQYF. The CDR3 nucleotides are TGCGCCAGCAGCTTGGGTGGGGCAGGGTCGGTATACGAGCAGTACTTC.

The chain employs TRBV5-1 and TRBJ1-2; TRBD1 might be the D (6 bases). Germline loops: CDR1 SGHRS, CDR2 YFSETQ. The V and J ends lost 3 bases and 5 bases respectively, with 11 bases between them. There are 13 residues in the CDR3. In nucleotides, the CDR3 is TGCGCCAGCAGCTCAGGGGAACGGTATGGCTACACCTTC. Translated: CASSSGERYGYTF.

The gene calls are TRBV7-2 and TRBJ1-5; 8 positions match TRBD1. This CDR3 is 16 amino acids long. The germline V gene encodes CDR1 SGHTA and CDR2 FQGNSA. The J segment lost 6 bases and the V segment lost 2 bases, leaving 9 bases of the junction unmatched. The CDR3 DNA is TGTGCCAGCAGCTTACAGGGGGCAATTGTCAGTCAGCCCCAGCATTTT. Amino acid sequence: CASSLQGAIVSQPQHF.

The genes are TRBV5-1 and TRBJ1-1; 12 bases are shared with TRBD1. With 3 bases clipped from V and 6 bases from J, the junction kept 6 bases outside the gene matches. The CDR3 has 15 amino acids. Per the germline V gene, CDR1 is SGHRS and CDR2 is YFSETQ. CDR3 residues: CASSYRDRGRAEAFF. Here the CDR3 DNA reads TGCGCCAGCAGCTACCGGGACAGGGGGCGAGCTGAAGCTTTCTTT.

CDR3: CASSHRDNPSYNEQFF. In DNA form, the CDR3 reads TGCGCCAGCAGCCACCGGGACAACCCCTCCTACAATGAGCAGTTCTTC. The gene calls are TRBV4-1 and TRBJ2-1, with D possibly TRBD1 on 6 matching bases. The CDR3 length is 16 residues. Germline CDR1 is MGHRA and CDR2 is YSYEKL. V dropped 3 bases and J dropped 0 bases, with 12 bases sitting between them.

This clone showed up just a few times. The J gene is TRBJ2-2, the V gene TRBV20-1; D is unclear. V was cut by 4 bases and J by 6 bases, with 6 bases left in between. The V gene's germline CDR1 is DFQATT and CDR2 SNEGSKA (reference sequence). The CDR3 totals 11 residues. This chain's CDR3 is CSAKAAGELFF. The CDR3 bases are TGCAGTGCTAAAGCCGCCGGGGAGCTGTTTTTT.

The chain has TRBV15 and TRBJ1-5, with TRBD1 matching over 9 bases. J lost 5 bases, V lost 0 bases, and 11 bases had no gene match. Germline assignment: CDR1 LNHNV and CDR2 YYDKDF (reference sequence). There are 18 residues in the CDR3. The CDR3 region has the DNA TGTGCCACCAGCAGAGATATCCCGGGACAGGGTTCGTATCAGCCCCAGCATTTT. Protein product: CATSRDIPGQGSYQPQHF.

The chain carries TRBV5-6 and TRBJ2-1, with 9 bases aligning to TRBD1. CDR3 length equals 17 residues. Trimming cost V 2 bases and J 2 bases; bases outside gene matches: 8. Germline V gives CDR1 SGHDT, CDR2 YYEEEE. The CDR3 region is CASSFQTGTGTYNEQFF. In DNA, the CDR3 is TGTGCCAGCAGCTTTCAGACCGGGACAGGGACCTACAATGAGCAGTTCTTC. Using reference TRBV5-6 and TRBJ2-1 for the parts outside the CDR3, the full variable domain is DAGVTQSPTHLIKTRGQQVTLRCSPKSGHDTVSWYQQALGQGPQFIFQYYEEEERQRGNFPDRFSGHQFPNYSSELNVNALLLGDSALYLCASSFQTGTGTYNEQFFGPGTRLTVL.

The gene calls are TRBV4-2 and TRBJ2-5, with a tentative D call TRBD2 (6 bases). V was shortened by 1 base and J by 5 bases, with 17 bases between the two germline ends. This CDR3 has 16 residues. Germline values: CDR1 LGHNA, CDR2 YNFKEQ. The CDR3 here is CASSQGPQGGGETQYF. The CDR3 coding sequence is TGTGCCAGCAGCCAAGGACCCCAGGGAGGCGGGGAGACCCAGTACTTC.

This chain links TRBV27 with TRBJ1-1; D call uncertain. CDR1 is MNHEY and CDR2 is SMNVEV in the germline V gene (reference sequence). V lost 2 bases, J lost 8 bases, and 15 bases lay in between. The CDR3 is 14 amino acids. The CDR3 reads CASSLVYRYPEAFF. DNA for the CDR3: TGTGCCAGCAGTTTAGTATACCGTTACCCCGAAGCTTTCTTT.

The chain joins TRBV11-3 to TRBJ2-5; D might be TRBD1 (6 bases). The CDR3 consists of 15 residues. Trimming took 3 bases from V and 0 from J, leaving 11 bases between them. CDR1 is SGHNT and CDR2 is YENEEA in the germline V gene. This CDR3 is CASSFLPGDQETQYF. For the CDR3, the DNA is TGTGCCAGCAGCTTCCTCCCAGGGGACCAAGAGACCCAGTACTTC.

As DNA, the CDR3 is TGTGCCATCAGCGGACAGCCTAACACTGAAGCTTTCTTT. The encoded protein is CAISGQPNTEAFF. This chain links TRBV10-3 with TRBJ1-1; tentative D call: TRBD1 (6 bases). From germline, CDR1 is ENHRY and CDR2 SYGVKD. The CDR3 consists of 13 residues. V gave up 6 bases and J gave up 2 bases, with 10 bases separating them.